This T cell receptor (beta chain) was captured by sequencing in a study of blood T cell repertoires in COVID-19. Overall study context: The cDNA or gDNA used as material had been derived from T cells, B-cell-depleted T cells, or PBMCs.

This clone was seen only once. Researchers sorted participants into cohorts using their self-reported clinical history. Cohort 3 recovered donors had two negative PCRs, clearance, or symptom resolution. CDR3 length equals 14 residues. CDR1 is SGHNT, CDR2 YYREEE, per germline (reference sequence). V dropped 4 bases and J dropped 5; count of bases not matched to a gene: 8. The authors' processing: Reference gene primer amplification yielded estimated nucleated cell counts. The assay was immunoSEQ multiplex PCR, and TCRdb's table has in-frame clones only and misses some. That table is the source of V, J and clone size, and D and trimming were worked out from the DNA. The sample carries 200,000 to 250,000 clones, 70% to 90% recorded once.

Sequenced material: PBMCs or T cells enriched from blood (not recorded which). The gene calls are TRBV5-4 and TRBJ1-1; 7 positions agree with TRBD1. This sequence originates from a man aged 25 to 45 who had recovered from COVID-19. CDR3 in DNA: TGTGCCAGCAGCGAGACAGGGTACGGGACTGAAGCTTTCTTT. Translating gives CASSETGYGTEAFF.